This T cell receptor (beta chain) was retrieved from a study of early T cells in non-severe SARS-CoV-2 infection. About the research overall: Sequencing of bulk RNA from unsorted whole blood was done, without chain pairing. Study outcomes and limitations: Matching results from VDJdb favored anti-spike CD8 responses, leaving private and CD4 specificities undetected.

V was cut by 6 bases and J by 2 bases, with 10 bases left in between. This CDR3 is 13 amino acids long. Researchers tagged individual cDNA molecules with unique molecular identifiers. TCRdb re-analysed the 5' RACE reads in MiXCR, keeping a single row per CDR3 protein. Of around 58,000 distinct CDR3 sequences in the sample, around 7.7% were seen once. This clonotype was picked up a small number of times. The antigen is unknown. The V call is TRBV12-3 or TRBV12-4, the J call TRBJ2-5, with D perhaps TRBD1 or TRBD2 (5 bases each). Source: whole blood, taken at baseline. This receptor was identified in an adult who was a healthcare worker with PCR-confirmed SARS-CoV-2 infection or an uninfected control (not recorded which). CDR3 sequence (DNA): TGTGCCAGCAGGCCCGGGACGCAAGAGACCCAGTACTTC. As protein: CASRPGTQETQYF.